Only a few counts were recorded for the clone carrying this T cell receptor beta chain. This entry belongs to a study of beta chain features in type 1 diabetes. V was cut by 4 bases and J by 1 base, with 8 bases left in between. The CDR3 spans 14 residues. In germline, CDR1 is SGHRS, CDR2 YFSETQ. What was sequenced were expressed TCRB transcripts, since all of the isolated RNA had been reverse transcribed. The data were produced by immunoSEQ multiplex PCR, yet TCRdb's version contains in-frame clones alone and is incomplete. This table holds 150,000 to 200,000 clones, around an eighth found once. What was sequenced was central memory CD4+ T cells from blood. The gene calls are TRBV5-1 and TRBJ2-2; D ambiguous. The origin of this receptor is a young woman in good health. CDR3 amino acids: CASSLTMNTGELFF. For the CDR3, the DNA is TGCGCCAGCAGCCTAACTATGAACACCGGGGAGCTGTTTTTT.